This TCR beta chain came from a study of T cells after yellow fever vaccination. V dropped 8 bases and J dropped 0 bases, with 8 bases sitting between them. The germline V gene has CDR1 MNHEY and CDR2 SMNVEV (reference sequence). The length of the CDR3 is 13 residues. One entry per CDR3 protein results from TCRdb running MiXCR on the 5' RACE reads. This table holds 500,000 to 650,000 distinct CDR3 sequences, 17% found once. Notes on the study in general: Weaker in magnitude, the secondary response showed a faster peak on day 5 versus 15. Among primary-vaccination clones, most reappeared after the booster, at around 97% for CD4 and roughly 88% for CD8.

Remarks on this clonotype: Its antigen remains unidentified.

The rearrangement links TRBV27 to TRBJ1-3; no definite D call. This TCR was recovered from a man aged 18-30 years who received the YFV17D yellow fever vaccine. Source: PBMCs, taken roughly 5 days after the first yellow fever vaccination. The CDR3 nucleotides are TGTGCCAGCGACGTACGCTCTGGAAACACCATATATTTT. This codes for CASDVRSGNTIYF.